This entry features one T cell receptor (beta chain) sequence. Repertoires were generated with immunoSEQ multiplex PCR, while TCRdb's copy carries only in-frame clones and drops some. The sample has over 200,000 clones, 84% seen once. The data belong to a study of blood T cell repertoires in COVID-19. Looking at the study overall: Researchers got acute and convalescent COVID-19 samples from the United States, Italy and Spain. The cDNA or gDNA used as material had been derived from T cells, B-cell-depleted T cells, or PBMCs.

This CDR3 comprises 14 residues. Germline V CDR1 and CDR2: SGHVS, FQNEAQ. With 2 bases clipped from V and 12 bases from J, the junction kept 11 bases outside the gene matches. V gene TRBV7-8 combines with J gene TRBJ1-1; the match to TRBD1 covers 8 bases. The clonotype originates from a man aged 40-49 years who had recovered from COVID-19. Material for sequencing was peripheral blood. Here the CDR3 reads CASSLSGQGEATFF. CDR3 nucleotides: TGTGCCAGCAGCTTAAGTGGACAGGGCGAGGCGACTTTCTTT. The entire variable domain, with the rest obtained from reference TRBV7-8 and TRBJ1-1, is as follows: GAGVSQSPRYKVAKRGQDVALRCDPISGHVSLFWYQQALGQGPEFLTYFQNEAQLDKSGLPSDRFFAERPEGSVSTLKIQRTQQEDSAVYLCASSLSGQGEATFFGQGTRLTVV.